The clone carrying this T cell receptor (beta chain) was counted many times. No antigen is known for it. As to time point: sample taken at primary tumor resection. The CDR3 contains 13 residues. V gave up 2 bases and J gave up 7 bases; unmatched junction bases: 1. Germline loops: CDR1 MNHEY, CDR2 SVGEGT. The data were obtained in a study of spatial heterogeneity in lung cancer. TCRdb redid the calling of the 5' RACE reads with MiXCR, one entry per CDR3 protein. The sample has about 45,000 distinct CDR3 sequences, 6.5% to 7% seen once. Study-wide results and caveats: Whereas they appeared in blood less at follow-up, ubiquitous expanded tumor TCRs appeared there more at resection.

The clonotype comes from a female donor with early-stage non-small cell lung cancer. The material was PBMCs, obtained at surgery. The chain links TRBV6-2 or TRBV6-3 to TRBJ2-2; 7 nucleotides agree with TRBD2. CDR3 nucleotide sequence: TGTGCCAGCAGTTACCGGACTAGCGGGGAGCTGTTTTTT. Its translation is CASSYRTSGELFF.